The rows below give T cell receptor beta chains drawn from one sample of a study of T cells in Graves' hyperthyroidism and ophthalmopathy. TCRdb re-called the multiplex PCR reads through MiXCR, storing one row per CDR3 protein. The top ten clones hold roughly 10% of a sample with hundreds of thousands of distinct CDR3 sequences, around 13% of them seen once. The specimen sequenced was blood. The receptors here all came from a woman between 18 and 30 years old with Graves' hyperthyroidism. Both conserved end residues are part of each CDR3. The order of the fields is CDR3 DNA, CDR3 protein, D gene, J gene, clone size, V gene. D genes are given only for firm matches. Where a row states a size, it is once, few, many or the class of an expanded clone; other rows omit it.

cdr3_nt: TGCAGTGCTAGAGGGACTCAAGAGACCCAGTACTTC
cdr3_aa: CSARGTQETQYF
d_call: .
j_call: TRBJ2-5
clone_size: many
v_call: TRBV20-1

cdr3_nt: TGTGCGACTCGGCCGGGCACAGATACGCAGTATTTT
cdr3_aa: CATRPGTDTQYF
d_call: .
j_call: TRBJ2-3
clone_size: many
v_call: TRBV6-2/TRBV6-3

cdr3_nt: TGCGCCAGCAATCGGGGGGGGGCAGCTGAAGCTTTCTTT
cdr3_aa: CASNRGGAAEAFF
d_call: .
j_call: TRBJ1-1
clone_size: few
v_call: TRBV4-1

cdr3_nt: TGTGCCAGCAGTTCCCTCAGGGGCGGCTACACCTTC
cdr3_aa: CASSSLRGGYTF
d_call: .
j_call: TRBJ1-2
clone_size: many
v_call: TRBV27

cdr3_nt: TGTGCCAGCAGCTTACCCCCGGGACAGGGAGGGGGTAAAAACATTCAGTACTTC
cdr3_aa: CASSLPPGQGGGKNIQYF
d_call: TRBD1
j_call: TRBJ2-4
clone_size: many
v_call: TRBV11-2

cdr3_nt: TGTGCCAGCAGTGAAGGAGAGGGGCCGCGGGGGGAGACCCAGTACTTC
cdr3_aa: CASSEGEGPRGETQYF
d_call: TRBD2
j_call: TRBJ2-5
clone_size: few
v_call: TRBV6-1

cdr3_nt: TGTGCCAGCAGCAGAGGGGAGTACAAAAACATTCAGTACTTC
cdr3_aa: CASSRGEYKNIQYF
d_call: .
j_call: TRBJ2-4
clone_size: few
v_call: TRBV11-1

cdr3_nt: TGTGCCAGCAGTTACGCCGGGACTAGCTACAATGAGCAGTTCTTC
cdr3_aa: CASSYAGTSYNEQFF
d_call: TRBD2
j_call: TRBJ2-1
clone_size: .
v_call: TRBV6-5

cdr3_nt: TGTGCCAGCAGTAGACGGCCCTGGGGGCTCAATGAGCAGTTCTTC
cdr3_aa: CASSRRPWGLNEQFF
d_call: .
j_call: TRBJ2-1
clone_size: few
v_call: TRBV27

cdr3_nt: TGTGCCAGCAGCCGGGACAGGGAGGATGAGCAGTTCTTC
cdr3_aa: CASSRDREDEQFF
d_call: TRBD1
j_call: TRBJ2-1
clone_size: many
v_call: TRBV11-2

cdr3_nt: TGTGCCAGCAGCCATCTACTAGCGGGAGTATTAAGTTCCTACAATGAGCAGTTCTTC
cdr3_aa: CASSHLLAGVLSSYNEQFF
d_call: TRBD2
j_call: TRBJ2-1
clone_size: many
v_call: TRBV12-3/TRBV12-4

cdr3_nt: TGTGCCACCCTTGGACTAAACAATGAGCAGTTCTTC
cdr3_aa: CATLGLNNEQFF
d_call: .
j_call: TRBJ2-1
clone_size: few
v_call: TRBV27

cdr3_nt: TGTGCCAGCGGCTGGAAATATGGCTACACCTTC
cdr3_aa: CASGWKYGYTF
d_call: .
j_call: TRBJ1-2
clone_size: .
v_call: TRBV6-1

cdr3_nt: TGCAGCGGGGGGGAGGGTGAAGCTTTCTTT
cdr3_aa: CSGGEGEAFF
d_call: .
j_call: TRBJ1-1
clone_size: few
v_call: TRBV29-1

cdr3_nt: TGTGCCAGCAGTTTATATTCCGGGACTAGCGGAAAACAGTACGAGCAGTACTTC
cdr3_aa: CASSLYSGTSGKQYEQYF
d_call: TRBD2
j_call: TRBJ2-7
clone_size: many
v_call: TRBV28

cdr3_nt: TGTGCCAGCAGCGTAGGCAGGGTGGACACTGAAGCTTTCTTT
cdr3_aa: CASSVGRVDTEAFF
d_call: .
j_call: TRBJ1-1
clone_size: many
v_call: TRBV9

cdr3_nt: TGTGCCAGCAGCTTATCGGATGGGGGTAGGCAGTTCTTC
cdr3_aa: CASSLSDGGRQFF
d_call: .
j_call: TRBJ2-1
clone_size: .
v_call: TRBV7-9

cdr3_nt: TGTGCCAGCAGTTACTTGACTAGCGGGAGTGTAGAGTATTTT
cdr3_aa: CASSYLTSGSVEYF
d_call: TRBD2
j_call: TRBJ2-3
clone_size: .
v_call: TRBV6-2/TRBV6-3

cdr3_nt: TGTGCCAGCAGTTCCCCCTCGACAGGGAACACCGGGGAGCTGTTTTTT
cdr3_aa: CASSSPSTGNTGELFF
d_call: .
j_call: TRBJ2-2
clone_size: .
v_call: TRBV28

cdr3_nt: TGCAGCGTAGACCTAGCGGGAGGGACAGATACGCAGTATTTT
cdr3_aa: CSVDLAGGTDTQYF
d_call: TRBD2
j_call: TRBJ2-3
clone_size: .
v_call: TRBV29-1

cdr3_nt: TGTGCCAGCAGCCGAGGGGGCGGGATCCCCAGCTACGAGCAGTACTTC
cdr3_aa: CASSRGGGIPSYEQYF
d_call: .
j_call: TRBJ2-7
clone_size: once
v_call: TRBV2

cdr3_nt: TGTGCCAGCAGCCCCGGGACAGCCGGCCTAGAGACCCAGTACTTC
cdr3_aa: CASSPGTAGLETQYF
d_call: TRBD1
j_call: TRBJ2-5
clone_size: many
v_call: TRBV7-9

cdr3_nt: TGTGCCAGCAGACACAGGACAACGAACACCGGGGAGCTGTTTTTT
cdr3_aa: CASRHRTTNTGELFF
d_call: .
j_call: TRBJ2-2
clone_size: few
v_call: TRBV6-2/TRBV6-3

cdr3_nt: TGTGCCAGCAGCCCACGGACAGGGCACAATGAGCAGTTCTTC
cdr3_aa: CASSPRTGHNEQFF
d_call: TRBD1
j_call: TRBJ2-1
clone_size: .
v_call: TRBV7-9

cdr3_nt: TGTGCCAGCAGCGTCGAGCCAGGGATGGTTGAAGCTTTCTTT
cdr3_aa: CASSVEPGMVEAFF
d_call: .
j_call: TRBJ1-1
clone_size: many
v_call: TRBV9

cdr3_nt: TGTGCCTGGACCGGGACTAGCCGCCAAGAGACCCAGTACTTC
cdr3_aa: CAWTGTSRQETQYF
d_call: TRBD2
j_call: TRBJ2-5
clone_size: many
v_call: TRBV30

cdr3_nt: TGTGCCAGCAGCTTAGACCATTCCTACGAGCAGTACTTC
cdr3_aa: CASSLDHSYEQYF
d_call: .
j_call: TRBJ2-7
clone_size: many
v_call: TRBV7-3